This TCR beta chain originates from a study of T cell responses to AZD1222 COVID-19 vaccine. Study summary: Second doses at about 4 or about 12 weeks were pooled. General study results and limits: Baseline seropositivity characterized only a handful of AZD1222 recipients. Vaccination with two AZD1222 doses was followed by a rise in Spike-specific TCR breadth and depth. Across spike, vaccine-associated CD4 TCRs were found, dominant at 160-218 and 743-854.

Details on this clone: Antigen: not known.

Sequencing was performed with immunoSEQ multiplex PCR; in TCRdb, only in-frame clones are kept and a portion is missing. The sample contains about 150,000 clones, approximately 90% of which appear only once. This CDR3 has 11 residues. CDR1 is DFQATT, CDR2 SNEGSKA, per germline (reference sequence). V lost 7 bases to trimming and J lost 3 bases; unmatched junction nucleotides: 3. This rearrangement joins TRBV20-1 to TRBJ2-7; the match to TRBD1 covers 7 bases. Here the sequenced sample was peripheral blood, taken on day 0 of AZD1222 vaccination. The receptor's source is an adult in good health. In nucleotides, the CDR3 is TGCAGTGTTCACAGGGGCTACGAGCAGTACTTC. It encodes CSVHRGYEQYF.